This T cell receptor beta chain was documented in a study of blood T cell repertoires in COVID-19. Overall study context: Material from acute and convalescent COVID-19 was sourced from the United States, Italy and Spain. T cells, B-cell-depleted T cells, or PBMCs provided the cDNA or gDNA that served as material.

The study drew participants aged roughly 18 to 95 years from under 30 US areas. In the source study's methods: Reference gene primer amplification yielded estimated nucleated cell counts. TCRdb keeps only in-frame clones here, not all; method: immunoSEQ multiplex PCR. That table supplies the V and J calls and clone size; D and trimming were determined from the DNA. The sample consists of about 240,000 clones, around 88% of them appearing once. The CDR3 consists of 15 residues. The V gene end was trimmed by 6 bases and the J gene end by 8 bases; junction bases not matched to a gene: 10. Germline assignment: CDR1 KGHSH and CDR2 LQKENI.

This clonotype was obtained from a woman in her thirties who had recovered from COVID-19. Sequenced: PBMCs or T cells enriched from blood (not recorded which). J is TRBJ2-1 and V is TRBV18, with 10 bases matching TRBD2. CDR3 amino acids: CASSKALAGDYEQFF. In DNA, the CDR3 is TGTGCCAGCTCCAAGGCCCTAGCGGGAGACTATGAGCAGTTCTTC.